One sample yielded the 5 T cell receptor beta chains listed below, sequenced in a study of T-cell reconstitution after alpha-beta-depleted transplantation in children. Unique molecular identifiers tagged the TCRbeta library. TCRdb re-derived calls from the PCR reads in MiXCR, one entry per CDR3 protein. Of roughly 590,000 distinct CDR3 sequences in the sample, 15% to 20% were seen once. Sequencing used PBMCs from the stem cell graft donor, obtained from the stem cell graft. These receptors came from a human donor who donated a stem cell graft to a child with acute myeloid leukemia.

In this sample, this clonotype turned up many times. The chain combines TRBV20-1 with TRBJ1-1; D perhaps matches TRBD1 (5 bases). The V gene's germline CDR1 is DFQATT and CDR2 SNEGSKA (reference sequence). The CDR3 runs 15 residues. V was trimmed by 3 bases and J by 0 bases, leaving 14 bases between them. The CDR3 here is CSARGGGVLNTEAFF. The DNA for the CDR3 is TGCAGTGCTAGGGGGGGAGGTGTGCTGAACACTGAAGCTTTCTTT.

The chain joins TRBV4-3 to TRBJ2-6; D not certain. Germline values: CDR1 LGHNA, CDR2 YSLEER. This CDR3 region has 14 residues. Between the trimmed V and J ends, which lost 0 bases and 1 base, there was a span of 1 base. The CDR3, as DNA: TGCGCCAGCAGCCAAGAGTCTGGGGCCAACGTCCTGACTTTC. This encodes CASSQESGANVLTF.

The chain links TRBV4-2 to TRBJ2-1; either TRBD1 or TRBD2 may fit D (5 bases each). From germline, CDR1 is LGHNA and CDR2 YNFKEQ. The CDR3 is 12 residues long. V lost 4 bases and J 12 bases, leaving 13 bases between the germline ends. The CDR3 coding sequence is TGTGCCAGCAGCCCCGAGGGGCTCGGGCAGTTCTTC. Protein sequence: CASSPEGLGQFF.

This clonotype was seen many times. V is TRBV5-1 and J is TRBJ1-2; no clear D gene. This CDR3 comprises 15 residues. Trimming removed 3 bases at V and 5 bases at J, with 17 bases between. Germline-derived CDR1 and CDR2 are SGHRS and YFSETQ. The CDR3 DNA reads as TGCGCCAGCAGCTCGACACTCGGGTATGGGTATGGCTACACCTTC. Translating gives CASSSTLGYGYGYTF.

The rearrangement links TRBV7-9 to TRBJ2-3, with D hard to call. Germline V gene sequence: CDR1 SEHNR, CDR2 FQNEAQ (reference sequence). V was trimmed by 1 base and J by 0 bases, leaving 11 bases between them. The CDR3 length is 16 residues. The CDR3: CASSLGRVGSTDTQYF. For the CDR3, the DNA is TGTGCCAGCAGCTTAGGCCGGGTGGGAAGCACAGATACGCAGTATTTT.